The TCR beta chain under discussion was sequenced for a study of blood T cell repertoires in COVID-19. The method was immunoSEQ multiplex PCR; TCRdb's version includes in-frame clones alone and lacks a portion of them. In the table there are roughly 330,000 clones, 80% to 90% of which are singletons. This CDR3 is 16 amino acids long. CDR1 and CDR2 (germline): SGHRS, YFSETQ. The trim removed 4 bases at V and 0 bases at J, leaving 5 bases unmatched. All enrollees were roughly 18 to 89 years old and from fewer than 25 US areas. The chain couples TRBV5-1 to TRBJ1-3; 9 positions match TRBD1. The sequence came from a woman younger than 45 who had recovered from COVID-19. Sample: PBMCs or T cells enriched from blood (not recorded which). CDR3 sequence: CASSAGQGLSGNTIYF. The CDR3 DNA reads TGCGCCAGCAGCGCGGGACAGGGCCTCTCTGGAAACACCATATATTTT.